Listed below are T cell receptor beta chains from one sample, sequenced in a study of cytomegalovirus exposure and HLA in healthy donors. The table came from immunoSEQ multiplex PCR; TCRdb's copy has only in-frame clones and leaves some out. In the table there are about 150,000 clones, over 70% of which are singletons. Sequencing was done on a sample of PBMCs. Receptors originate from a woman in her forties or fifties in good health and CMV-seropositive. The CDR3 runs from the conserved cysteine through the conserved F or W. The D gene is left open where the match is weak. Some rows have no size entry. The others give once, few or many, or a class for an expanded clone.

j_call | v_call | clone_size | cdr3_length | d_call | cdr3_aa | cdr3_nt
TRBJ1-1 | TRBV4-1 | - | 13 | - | CASSHQMNTEAFF | TGCGCCAGCAGCCATCAGATGAACACTGAAGCTTTCTTT
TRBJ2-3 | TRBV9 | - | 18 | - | CASSVGGGGTASTDTQYF | TGTGCCAGCAGCGTAGGAGGGGGGGGGACGGCTAGCACAGATACGCAGTATTTT
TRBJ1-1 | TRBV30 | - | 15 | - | CAWRYGGRADTEAFF | TGTGCCTGGAGGTACGGGGGGAGGGCGGACACTGAAGCTTTCTTT
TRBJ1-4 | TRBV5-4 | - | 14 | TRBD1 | CASSEGATNEKLFF | TGTGCCAGCAGTGAGGGGGCCACTAATGAAAAACTGTTTTTT
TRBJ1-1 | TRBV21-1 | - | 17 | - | CASSKRTPGPPNTEAFF | TGTGCCAGCAGCAAGAGGACCCCAGGGCCCCCGAACACTGAAGCTTTCTTT
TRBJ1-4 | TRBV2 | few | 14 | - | CASSENRDNEKLFF | TGTGCCAGCAGTGAGAACAGGGATAATGAAAAACTGTTTTTT
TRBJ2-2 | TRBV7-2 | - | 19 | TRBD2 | CASSFPRSSGVANTGELFF | TGTGCCAGCAGCTTTCCCAGGTCTAGCGGGGTAGCGAACACCGGGGAGCTGTTTTTT
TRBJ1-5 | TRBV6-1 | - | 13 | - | CASSEESVQPQHF | TGTGCCAGCAGTGAAGAGTCGGTTCAGCCCCAGCATTTT
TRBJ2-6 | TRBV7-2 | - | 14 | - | CASRLTSGANGLTF | TGTGCCAGCAGACTTACCTCTGGGGCCAACGGCCTGACTTTC
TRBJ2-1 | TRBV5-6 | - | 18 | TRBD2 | CASSLGLAGPPRYNEQFF | TGTGCCAGCAGCTTGGGACTAGCGGGACCCCCGCGCTACAATGAGCAGTTCTTC
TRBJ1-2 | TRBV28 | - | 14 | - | CASHYNRATYGYTF | TGTGCCAGCCACTATAACAGGGCTACCTATGGCTACACCTTC
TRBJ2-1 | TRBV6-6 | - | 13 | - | CASSLGLRNEQFF | TGTGCCAGCTCACTAGGACTTAGGAATGAGCAGTTCTTC
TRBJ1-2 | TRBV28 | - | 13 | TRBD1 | CASSLLDRGGYTF | TGTGCCAGCAGTTTATTAGACAGGGGAGGCTACACCTTC
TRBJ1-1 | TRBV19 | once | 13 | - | CASSRRGNTEAFF | TGTGCCAGTAGCCGGAGGGGGAACACTGAAGCTTTCTTT
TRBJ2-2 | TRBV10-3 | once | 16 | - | CAISASESSNTGELFF | TGTGCCATCTCCGCCTCCGAGTCCTCGAACACCGGGGAGCTGTTTTTT
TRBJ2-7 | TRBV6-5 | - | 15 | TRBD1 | CASSYSAGGTYEQYF | TGTGCCAGCAGTTACTCGGCAGGGGGAACTTACGAGCAGTACTTC
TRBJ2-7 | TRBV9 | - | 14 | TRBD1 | CASSPGQGGYEQYF | TGTGCCAGCAGCCCGGGACAGGGGGGCTACGAGCAGTACTTC
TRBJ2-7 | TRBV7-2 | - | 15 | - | CASSLRSGSSYEQYF | TGTGCCAGCAGCTTAAGGAGCGGTAGCTCCTACGAGCAGTACTTC
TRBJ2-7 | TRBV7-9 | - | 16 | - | CASSVGPGTNSYEQYF | TGTGCCAGCAGCGTGGGACCCGGGACAAATTCCTACGAGCAGTACTTC
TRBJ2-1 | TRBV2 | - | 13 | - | CASSEDIYNEQFF | TGTGCCAGCAGTGAGGACATCTACAATGAGCAGTTCTTC
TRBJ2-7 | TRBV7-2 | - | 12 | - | CASSLALGHLYF | TGTGCCAGCAGCTTAGCATTGGGACATCTGTACTTC
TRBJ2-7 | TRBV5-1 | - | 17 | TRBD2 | CASSLGAGGGRSGEQYF | TGCGCCAGCAGCTTGGGTGCGGGAGGTGGACGGTCCGGGGAGCAGTACTTC
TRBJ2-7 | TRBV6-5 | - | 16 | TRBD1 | CASSYNYGTGVYEQYF | TGTGCCAGCAGCTACAATTATGGGACAGGGGTCTACGAGCAGTACTTC
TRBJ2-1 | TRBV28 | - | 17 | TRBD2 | CARSPDLGGRVNNEQFF | TGTGCCAGGTCACCGGATCTAGGCGGGAGGGTAAACAATGAGCAGTTCTTC